This is a list of T cell receptor beta chains from one sample in a study of T cell responses to AZD1222 COVID-19 vaccine. The assay was immunoSEQ multiplex PCR, and TCRdb's table has in-frame clones only and misses some. The sample has approximately 73,000 clones, roughly 82% seen once. The sample here was peripheral blood, taken on day 0 of AZD1222 vaccination. The receptors were gathered from an adult in good health. Each CDR3 is given with its conserved first and last residue. Each record gives: clone size, V gene, J gene, D gene, CDR3 protein. A D gene is named only where the DNA matches it firmly. Clone size is not always given. Where it is, it says once, few, many or a class for expanded clones.

once	TRBV21-1	TRBJ1-5	.	CASTSLPEETFSNQPQHF
.	TRBV7-2	TRBJ1-2	TRBD1	CASSRDRIYGYTF
.	TRBV28	TRBJ2-7	TRBD1	CASSFRGRGEQYF
.	TRBV6-5	TRBJ1-2	.	CASSYGTYGYTF
.	TRBV5-1	TRBJ1-3	.	CASSLKAGVTGNTIYF
.	TRBV3-1/TRBV3-2	TRBJ1-6	.	CASSRTNSPLHF
.	TRBV4-3	TRBJ1-2	TRBD1	CASSQAAGGNYGYTF
.	TRBV7-9	TRBJ1-3	.	CASSTGRSGNTIYF
.	TRBV7-9	TRBJ2-3	TRBD2	CASSWTSGYNTDTQYF
.	TRBV7-6	TRBJ2-2	TRBD1	CASSQGQGVLSTGELFF
.	TRBV3-1/TRBV3-2	TRBJ2-7	TRBD1	CASSQHSDRDSGEQYF
.	TRBV11-3	TRBJ1-4	.	CASSLMGGWSNEKLFF
.	TRBV5-5	TRBJ2-7	TRBD2	CASSLDLAVYEQYF
.	TRBV19	TRBJ2-1	.	CASSIDPSFLDNEQFF
.	TRBV15	TRBJ2-7	TRBD2	CATSRGGGEGYEQYF
.	TRBV19	TRBJ1-5	.	CASSQSGGNQPQHF
once	TRBV6-2/TRBV6-3	TRBJ2-3	TRBD2	CASSSLSGGRDTQYF
.	TRBV2	TRBJ1-5	.	CASTVQVSANQPQHF
.	TRBV6-1	TRBJ1-6	.	CASSDSPGRRSPLHF
few	TRBV3-1/TRBV3-2	TRBJ2-1	.	CASSQDSLSPYNEQFF
.	TRBV6-5	TRBJ1-4	.	CASSYSGQGDEKLFF
once	TRBV7-9	TRBJ2-3	TRBD2	CASSQSAGGTDTQYF
.	TRBV9	TRBJ2-2	.	CASSSQGTGELFF
.	TRBV4-2	TRBJ1-4	.	CASSQGLAGNEKLFF
once	TRBV5-8	TRBJ1-2	TRBD1	CASSHDRGLYYGYTF
.	TRBV11-2	TRBJ2-4	.	CASSLGRPDKNIQYF
.	TRBV7-9	TRBJ2-2	.	CASSVNSDTGELFF
.	TRBV4-3	TRBJ1-1	.	CASSQDGGNTEAFF
.	TRBV4-3	TRBJ2-1	TRBD2	CASSLGARGGLKNEQFF
.	TRBV6-5	TRBJ1-2	.	CAIFRDGTRGGYTF
.	TRBV2	TRBJ2-7	TRBD1	CASSGGQGNYEQYF
.	TRBV5-4	TRBJ1-1	.	CASSFGTANTEAFF
.	TRBV9	TRBJ1-1	.	CASSGTRTGEAFF
.	TRBV10-1	TRBJ2-1	.	CASSLTTKHNEQFF
.	TRBV4-1	TRBJ1-2	.	CASSQGEGNYGYTF
.	TRBV27	TRBJ1-5	.	CASSRGWGNQPQHF
.	TRBV6-1	TRBJ1-6	TRBD1	CASSEVRGLPLHF
.	TRBV5-1	TRBJ2-5	.	CASSLGRAYQETQYF
.	TRBV6-5	TRBJ1-6	TRBD1	CAIRTGTNSPLHF
few	TRBV5-4	TRBJ2-7	.	CASSLAYRGSYEQYF
.	TRBV30	TRBJ2-3	TRBD2	CAWILPTSGGTDTQYF
few	TRBV4-1	TRBJ1-5	TRBD1	CASSVRTGEQPQHF
.	TRBV6-4	TRBJ1-2	.	CASSDSSVGGYTF
.	TRBV7-9	TRBJ2-1	.	CASSPPEGADSYNEQFF
once	TRBV19	TRBJ1-5	.	CASSADLLPGSHQPQHF
.	TRBV12-3/TRBV12-4	TRBJ1-1	TRBD1	CASSQGGLGEAFF
.	TRBV20-1	TRBJ2-7	.	CSARVGYEQYF
.	TRBV28	TRBJ1-4	.	CASSTVSNEKLFF
few	TRBV2	TRBJ1-4	.	CASSPDWGGEKLFF
.	TRBV30	TRBJ1-1	.	CAFYGGLRNTEAFF
.	TRBV4-3	TRBJ2-7	TRBD1	CASSQDWQGAYEQYF
.	TRBV30	TRBJ1-2	.	CAWAIGGGVGYTF
.	TRBV19	TRBJ1-1	.	CASSTNTNTEAFF